Described below is a single TCR beta chain sequence and its context. CDR1 and CDR2 from the germline V gene are SNHLY and FYNNEI. Trimming stripped 4 bases from V and 7 bases from J, with 11 bases between. The CDR3 length is 13 residues. Assay used: immunoSEQ multiplex PCR; TCRdb lists only in-frame clones, some missing. The table lists about 43,000 clones, more than 85% of them singletons. The sample belongs to a study of T cells in localized non-small cell lung cancer. The source of this sequence is a woman aged 40 to 75 with stage II lung adenocarcinoma. The gene calls are TRBV2 and TRBJ1-5; a weak D match, TRBD1 (5 bases). The source was PBMCs, collected before any cancer treatment. CDR3 sequence (DNA): TGTGCCAGCAGTGCCCGGGGCATGCAGCCCCAGCATTTT. This encodes CASSARGMQPQHF. Supplemented by reference TRBV2 and TRBJ1-5, the full variable domain reads EPEVTQTPSHQVTQMGQEVILRCVPISNHLYFYWYRQILGQKVEFLVSFYNNEISEKSEIFDDQFSVERPDGSNFTLKIRSTKLEDSAMYFCASSARGMQPQHFGDGTRLSIL.